The next 8 T cell receptor beta chains were all read from a single sample in a study of T cell therapy after organ transplantation. No antigens are known for them. Time point reported: 20-29 weeks after completion of therapy. Libraries were prepared by immunoSEQ multiplex PCR; TCRdb keeps only in-frame clonotypes and omits some of them. The sample lists roughly 1,800 clones, roughly 89% occurring once. The sequencing here drew on CD8+ T cells from blood, taken after autologous CMV-specific T cell therapy. These receptors came from a human patient who had received a solid organ transplant and had CMV disease. Some T cells may have come from the graft donor.

This rearrangement joins TRBV9 to TRBJ1-4; no firm D call. In germline, CDR1 is SGDLS, CDR2 YYNGEE. V lost 5 bases and J lost 5, with 16 bases in between. The CDR3 length is 15 residues. The CDR3 nucleotides read TGTGCCAGCAGTAAAGACGGGTTCTTAAATGAAAAACTGTTTTTT. Translation gives CASSKDGFLNEKLFF.

J is TRBJ2-2 and V is TRBV30; D could derive from TRBD1 or TRBD2 (5 bases each). V shed 0 bases and J shed 6 bases, with 8 bases lying between them. CDR1 is GTSNPN, CDR2 SVGIG, per germline (reference sequence). The CDR3 sequence is 13 residues long. The CDR3 protein is CAWSVQEAGELFF. CDR3 DNA: TGTGCCTGGAGTGTACAGGAGGCCGGGGAGCTGTTTTTT.

The rearrangement links TRBV28 to TRBJ2-2; unclear D gene. V was trimmed by 4 bases and J by 5 bases, leaving 8 bases between them. This CDR3 spans 13 amino acids. The germline gives CDR1 MDHEN, CDR2 SYDVKM. The CDR3 DNA reads as TGTGCCAGCAGTTCTCAGGAGACCGGGGAGCTGTTTTTT. It encodes CASSSQETGELFF.

The chain couples TRBV19 to TRBJ1-5; TRBD1 matches at 10 bases. The V and J ends lost 4 bases and 5 bases, in that order; junction bases with no gene match: 5. The length of the CDR3 is 15 residues. CDR1 is LNHDA, CDR2 SQIVND, per germline (reference sequence). The CDR3 protein is CASSNSGQGYQPQHF. DNA of the CDR3: TGTGCCAGTAGTAACTCGGGACAGGGGTATCAGCCCCAGCATTTT. Full variable domain (missing parts from reference TRBV19 and TRBJ1-5): DGGITQSPKYLFRKEGQNVTLSCEQNLNHDAMYWYRQDPGQGLRLIYYSQIVNDFQKGDIAEGYSVSREKKESFPLTVTSAQKNPTAFYLCASSNSGQGYQPQHFGDGTRLSIL.

V usage is TRBV16 and J usage is TRBJ1-2; D call uncertain. V shed 0 bases and J shed 2 bases, with 7 bases lying between them. This CDR3 is built from 14 residues. Germline V gene sequence: CDR1 KGHSY, CDR2 FQNENV. The CDR3 sequence: CASSQSDRNYGYTF. The CDR3, as DNA: TGTGCCAGCAGCCAATCAGACCGAAACTATGGCTACACCTTC. The whole variable domain, remainder taken from reference TRBV16 and TRBJ1-2, is GEEVAQTPKHLVRGEGQKAKLYCAPIKGHSYVFWYQQVLKNEFKFLISFQNENVFDETGMPKERFSAKCLPNSPCSLEIQATKLEDSAVYFCASSQSDRNYGYTFGSGTRLTVV.

J is TRBJ1-3 and V is TRBV7-9; no clear D gene. CDR3 size: 14 residues. Germline lookup yields CDR1 SEHNR and CDR2 FQNEAQ (reference sequence). V lost 4 bases, J lost 2 bases, and 9 bases lay in between. CDR3 DNA: TGTGCCAGCAGCTATGACGGCGCTGGAAACACCATATATTTT. Translated, it gives CASSYDGAGNTIYF.

The chain uses TRBV27 and TRBJ1-1, with D unclear. Germline CDR1 MNHEY, CDR2 SMNVEV (reference sequence). Trimming shortened V by 3 bases and J by 0 bases, and 5 bases separated the two germline ends. The CDR3 has 13 residues. CDR3 amino acids: CASSFSMNTEAFF. The CDR3 bases are TGTGCCAGCAGTTTTTCAATGAACACTGAAGCTTTCTTT.

V is TRBV11-1 and J is TRBJ2-1, with TRBD2 matching 7 bases. V was clipped by 5 bases and J by 5 bases; unmatched bases: 9. This CDR3 spans 15 amino acids. From germline, CDR1 is SGHAT and CDR2 FQDESV (reference sequence). The CDR3 nucleotides are TGTGCCAGCAGCCATACGGGGGAGGGACACAATGAGCAGTTCTTC. It codes for CASSHTGEGHNEQFF.